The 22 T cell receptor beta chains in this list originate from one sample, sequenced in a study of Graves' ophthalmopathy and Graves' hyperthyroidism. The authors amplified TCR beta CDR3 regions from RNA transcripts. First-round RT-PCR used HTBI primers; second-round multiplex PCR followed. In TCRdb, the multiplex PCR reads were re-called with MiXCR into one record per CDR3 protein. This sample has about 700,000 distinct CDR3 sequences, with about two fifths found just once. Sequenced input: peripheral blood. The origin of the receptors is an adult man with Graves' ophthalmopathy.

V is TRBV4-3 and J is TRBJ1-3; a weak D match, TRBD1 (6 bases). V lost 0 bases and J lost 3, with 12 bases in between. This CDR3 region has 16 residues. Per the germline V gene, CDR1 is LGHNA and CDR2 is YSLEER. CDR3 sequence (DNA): TGCGCCAGCAGCCAAGATCTAGGCAGGGGTGGAAACACCATATATTTT. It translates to CASSQDLGRGGNTIYF.

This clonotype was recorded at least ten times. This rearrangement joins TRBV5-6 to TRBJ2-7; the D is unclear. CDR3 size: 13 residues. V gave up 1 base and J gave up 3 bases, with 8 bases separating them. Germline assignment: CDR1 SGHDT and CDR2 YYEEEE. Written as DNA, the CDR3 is TGTGCCAGCAGCTTGTTCAGGAGCTACGAGCAGTACTTC. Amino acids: CASSLFRSYEQYF.

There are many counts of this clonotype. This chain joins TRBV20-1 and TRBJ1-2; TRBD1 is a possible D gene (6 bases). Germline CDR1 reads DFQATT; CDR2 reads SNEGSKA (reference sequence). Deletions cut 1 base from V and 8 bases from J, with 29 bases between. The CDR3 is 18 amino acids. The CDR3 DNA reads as TGCAGTGCTAGAGTGCAACACCTCCGGGAACAGGGCGGGCGCGGCTACACCTTC. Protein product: CSARVQHLREQGGRGYTF.

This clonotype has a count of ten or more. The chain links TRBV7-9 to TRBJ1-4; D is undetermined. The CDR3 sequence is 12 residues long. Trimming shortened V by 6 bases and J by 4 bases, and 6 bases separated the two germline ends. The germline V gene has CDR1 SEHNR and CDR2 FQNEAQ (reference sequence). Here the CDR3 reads CASRYINEKLFF. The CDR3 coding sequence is TGTGCCAGCAGATACATTAATGAAAAACTGTTTTTT.

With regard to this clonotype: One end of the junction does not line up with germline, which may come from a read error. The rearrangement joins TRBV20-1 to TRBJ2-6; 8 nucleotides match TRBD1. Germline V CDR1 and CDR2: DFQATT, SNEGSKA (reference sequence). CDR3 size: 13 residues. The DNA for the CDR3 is TGCAGTGCTAGCCCGACAGGGGTCAACGTCCTGACTTTC. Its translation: CSASPTGVNVLTF.

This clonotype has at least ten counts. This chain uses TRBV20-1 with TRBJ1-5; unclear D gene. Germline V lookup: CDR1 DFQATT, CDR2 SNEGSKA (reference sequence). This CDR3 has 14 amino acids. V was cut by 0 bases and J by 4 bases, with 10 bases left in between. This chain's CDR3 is CSARERPGNQPQHF. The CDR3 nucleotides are TGCAGTGCTAGAGAAAGGCCAGGTAATCAGCCCCAGCATTTT.

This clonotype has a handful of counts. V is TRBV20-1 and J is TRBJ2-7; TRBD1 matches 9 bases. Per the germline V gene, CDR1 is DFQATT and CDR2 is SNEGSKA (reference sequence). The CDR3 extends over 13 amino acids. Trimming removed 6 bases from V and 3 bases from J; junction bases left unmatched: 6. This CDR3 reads CSAASGQGYEQYF. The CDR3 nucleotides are TGCAGTGCCGCCTCGGGACAGGGCTACGAGCAGTACTTC.

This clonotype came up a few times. The CDR3 region is CSPGQGDGYTF. The CDR3 DNA sequence: TGCAGCCCCGGACAGGGAGATGGCTACACCTTC. The genes are TRBV29-1 and TRBJ1-2; TRBD1 matches at 8 bases. Germline loops: CDR1 SQVTM, CDR2 ANQGSEA. The V segment lost 8 bases and the J segment 6 bases; nucleotides outside the gene matches: 5. This CDR3 contains 11 residues.

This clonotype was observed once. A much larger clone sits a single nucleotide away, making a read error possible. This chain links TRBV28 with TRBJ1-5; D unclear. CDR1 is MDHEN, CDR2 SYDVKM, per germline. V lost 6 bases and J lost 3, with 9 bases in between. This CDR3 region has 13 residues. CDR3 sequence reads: CASSSDTNQPQHF. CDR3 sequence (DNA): TGTGCCAGCAGCTCTGACACCAATCAGCCCCAGCATTTT.

The CDR3: CASSVNSGGRVGTEAFF. The CDR3 region has the DNA TGTGCCAGCAGTGTCAACTCAGGGGGCCGCGTTGGGACTGAAGCTTTCTTT. This chain links TRBV2 with TRBJ1-1, with 8 bases identical to TRBD1. V lost 4 bases, J lost 5 bases, and 15 bases stayed unmatched. CDR1 SNHLY and CDR2 FYNNEI come from the germline V gene. This CDR3 region has 17 residues.

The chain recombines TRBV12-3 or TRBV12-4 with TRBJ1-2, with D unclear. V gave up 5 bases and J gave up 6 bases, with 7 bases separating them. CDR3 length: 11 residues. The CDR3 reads CASSDRDGYTF. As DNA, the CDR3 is TGTGCCAGCAGTGATAGGGATGGCTACACCTTC.

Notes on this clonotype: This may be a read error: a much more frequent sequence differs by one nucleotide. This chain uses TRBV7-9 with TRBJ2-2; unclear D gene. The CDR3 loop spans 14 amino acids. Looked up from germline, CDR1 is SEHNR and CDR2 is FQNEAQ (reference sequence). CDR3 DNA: TGTTCCAGCAGTTACGCGATCGGTACCGGGGAGCTGTTTTTT. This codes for CSSSYAIGTGELFF. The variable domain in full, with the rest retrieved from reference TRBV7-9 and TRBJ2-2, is DTGVSQNPRHKITKRGQNVTFRCDPISEHNRLYWYRQTLGQGPEFLTYFQNEAQLEKSRLLSDRFSAERPKGSFSTLEIQRTEQGDSAMYLCSSSYAIGTGELFFGEGSRLTVL.

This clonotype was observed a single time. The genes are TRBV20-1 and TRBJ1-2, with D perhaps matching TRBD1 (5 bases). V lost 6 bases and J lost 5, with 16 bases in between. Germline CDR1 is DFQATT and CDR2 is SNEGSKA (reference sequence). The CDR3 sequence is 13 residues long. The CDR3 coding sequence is TGCAGTGCCATCAACGACGCAGGGTATGGCTACACCTTC. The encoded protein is CSAINDAGYGYTF.

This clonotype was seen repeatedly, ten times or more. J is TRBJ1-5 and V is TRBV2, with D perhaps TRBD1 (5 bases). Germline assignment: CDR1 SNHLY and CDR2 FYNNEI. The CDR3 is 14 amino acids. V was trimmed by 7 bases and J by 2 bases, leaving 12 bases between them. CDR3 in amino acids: CASTLWDGNQPQHF. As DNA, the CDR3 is TGTGCCAGCACCCTATGGGACGGCAATCAGCCCCAGCATTTT.

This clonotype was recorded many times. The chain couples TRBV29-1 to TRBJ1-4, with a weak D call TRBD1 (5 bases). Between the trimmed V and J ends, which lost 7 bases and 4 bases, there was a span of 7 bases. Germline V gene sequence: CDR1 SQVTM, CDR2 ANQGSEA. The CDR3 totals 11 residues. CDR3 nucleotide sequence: TGCAGCGCAGACAGTAATGAAAAACTGTTTTTT. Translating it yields CSADSNEKLFF.

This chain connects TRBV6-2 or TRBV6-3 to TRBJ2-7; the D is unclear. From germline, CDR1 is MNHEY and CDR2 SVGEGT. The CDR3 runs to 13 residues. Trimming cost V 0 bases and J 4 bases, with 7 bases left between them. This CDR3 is CASSYSPPYEQYF. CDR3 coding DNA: TGTGCCAGCAGTTACTCGCCGCCGTACGAGCAGTACTTC.

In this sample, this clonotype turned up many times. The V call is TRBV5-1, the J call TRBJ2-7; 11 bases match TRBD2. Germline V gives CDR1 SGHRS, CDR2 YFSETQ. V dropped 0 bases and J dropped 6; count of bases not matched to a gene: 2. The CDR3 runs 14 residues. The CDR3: CASSLASGGLEQYF. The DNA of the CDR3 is TGCGCCAGCAGCTTGGCTAGCGGGGGGCTCGAGCAGTACTTC.

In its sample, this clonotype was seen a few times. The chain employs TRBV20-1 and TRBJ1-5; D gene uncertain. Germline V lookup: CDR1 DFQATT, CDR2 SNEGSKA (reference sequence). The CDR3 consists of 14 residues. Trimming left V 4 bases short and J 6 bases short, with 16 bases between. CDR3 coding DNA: TGCAGTGCTACCCGGGCGGTCTTCGGTCAGCCCCAGCATTTT. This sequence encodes CSATRAVFGQPQHF.

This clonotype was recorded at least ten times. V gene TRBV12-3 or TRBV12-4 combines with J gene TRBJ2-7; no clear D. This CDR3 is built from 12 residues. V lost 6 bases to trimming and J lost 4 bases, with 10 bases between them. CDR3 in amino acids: CASRTEAYEQYF. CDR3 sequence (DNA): TGTGCCAGCAGGACCGAGGCGTACGAGCAGTACTTC.

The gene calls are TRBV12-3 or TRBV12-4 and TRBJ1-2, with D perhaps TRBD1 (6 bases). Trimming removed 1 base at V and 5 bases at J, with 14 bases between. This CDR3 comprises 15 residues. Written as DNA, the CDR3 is TGTGCCAGCAGTTTAGACCCACAGGGTAGATATGGCTACACCTTC. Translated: CASSLDPQGRYGYTF.

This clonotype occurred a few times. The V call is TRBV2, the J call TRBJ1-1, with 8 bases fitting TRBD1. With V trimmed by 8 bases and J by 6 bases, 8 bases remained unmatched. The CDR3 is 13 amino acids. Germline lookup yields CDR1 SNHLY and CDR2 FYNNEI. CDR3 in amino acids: CASADRVISEAFF. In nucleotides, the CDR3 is TGTGCCAGCGCGGACAGGGTCATTTCTGAAGCTTTCTTT.

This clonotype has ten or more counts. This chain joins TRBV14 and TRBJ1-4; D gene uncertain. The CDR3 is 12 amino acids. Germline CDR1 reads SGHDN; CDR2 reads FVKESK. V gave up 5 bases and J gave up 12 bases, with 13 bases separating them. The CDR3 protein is CASSFSASELFF. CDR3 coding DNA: TGTGCCAGCAGCTTTTCGGCGTCCGAACTGTTTTTT.